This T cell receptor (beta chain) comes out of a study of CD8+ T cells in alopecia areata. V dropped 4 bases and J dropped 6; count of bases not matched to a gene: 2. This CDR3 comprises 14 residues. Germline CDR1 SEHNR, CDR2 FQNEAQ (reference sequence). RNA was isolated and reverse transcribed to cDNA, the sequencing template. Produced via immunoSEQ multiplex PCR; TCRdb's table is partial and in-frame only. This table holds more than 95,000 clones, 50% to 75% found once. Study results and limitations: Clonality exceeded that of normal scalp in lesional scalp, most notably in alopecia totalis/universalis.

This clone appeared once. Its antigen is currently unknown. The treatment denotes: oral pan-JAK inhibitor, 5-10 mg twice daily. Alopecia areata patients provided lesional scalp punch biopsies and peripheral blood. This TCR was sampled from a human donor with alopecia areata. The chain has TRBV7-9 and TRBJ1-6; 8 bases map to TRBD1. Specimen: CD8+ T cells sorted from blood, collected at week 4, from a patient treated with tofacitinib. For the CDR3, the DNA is TGTGCCAGCAGCTGGACAGGGCTTAATTCACCCCTCCACTTT. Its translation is CASSWTGLNSPLHF.